This record covers a single TCR beta chain. This entry belongs to a study of OX40 agonist ivuxolimab in advanced cancers. Study-wide context: Mean age roughly 65 years, range about 23 to 80; about 81% male.

With V trimmed by 4 bases and J by 8 bases, 12 bases remained unmatched. The CDR3 contains 17 residues. TCRdb's table, derived via immunoSEQ multiplex PCR, lists solely in-frame clones and lacks some. The sample has some 48,000 clones, 85% to 90% seen once. Here the sequenced sample was CD4+ or CD8+ T cells sorted from blood, taken in a trial of the OX40 agonist ivuxolimab. The V call is TRBV5-3, the J call TRBJ2-3; 14 bases fit TRBD2. TRBV5-3 is an ORF; its function is uncertain. The TCR sequence derives from an adult with an advanced solid tumor such as melanoma, head and neck, liver or kidney cancer. The CDR3 DNA follows: TGTGCCAGAAGCCACGAGACTAGCGGGGGGGCCCAGGCTACGCAGTATTTT. Translating it yields CARSHETSGGAQATQYF.